The 30 T cell receptor beta chains below come from one sample, sequenced in a study of blood T cell repertoires in COVID-19. Assay used: immunoSEQ multiplex PCR; TCRdb lists only in-frame clones, some missing. In the table there are about 250,000 clones, more than 75% of which are singletons. Input material: peripheral blood. The receptors shown here come from a woman between 55 and 75 years old who had recovered from COVID-19.

The chain carries TRBV20-1 and TRBJ2-7, with TRBD2 as a possible D gene (5 bases). Germline CDR1 is DFQATT and CDR2 is SNEGSKA (reference sequence). CDR3 length: 9 amino acids. The CDR3 DNA is TGCAGGGCCGGGGACGAGCAGTACTTC. This translates into CRAGDEQYF.

The chain is built from TRBV6-5 and TRBJ2-5, with TRBD2 matching over 9 bases. The CDR3 is made up of 14 amino acids. Germline trimming cut 6 bases from V and 6 bases from J; bases unmatched to any gene: 8. Germline V gives CDR1 MNHEY, CDR2 SVGAGI. The CDR3 coding sequence is TGTGCCAGCAGGGGGACTAGCTTGTGGCAGACCCAGTACTTC. Translated: CASRGTSLWQTQYF.

The sample holds a few counts of this clone. The chain links TRBV14 to TRBJ1-2; a possible D gene is TRBD1 (5 bases). V lost 2 bases and J 8 bases, leaving 15 bases between the germline ends. The CDR3 covers 14 residues. Germline CDR1 is SGHDN and CDR2 is FVKESK. CDR3 region: CASSQPPDMKGYTF. The CDR3 DNA reads TGTGCCAGCAGCCAACCCCCGGACATGAAGGGCTACACCTTC.

This rearrangement joins TRBV11-3 to TRBJ2-5; TRBD1 agrees at 8 bases. The V gene's germline CDR1 is SGHNT and CDR2 YENEEA. The CDR3 length is 13 residues. V lost 5 bases to trimming and J lost 5 bases; unmatched junction nucleotides: 4. In nucleotides, the CDR3 is TGTGCCAGCAGCGGGACAGGCGGGGAGACCCAGTACTTC. Translating gives CASSGTGGETQYF.

This rearrangement joins TRBV19 to TRBJ2-7; tentatively, D is TRBD1 (5 bases). Trimming shortened V by 6 bases and J by 0 bases, and 9 bases separated the two germline ends. Per the germline V gene, CDR1 is LNHDA and CDR2 is SQIVND (reference sequence). This CDR3 comprises 13 residues. This chain's CDR3 is CASSRVSSYEQYF. The CDR3 DNA is TGTGCCAGTAGCAGGGTCTCCTCCTACGAGCAGTACTTC. Filled out from reference TRBV19 and TRBJ2-7, the complete variable domain reads DGGITQSPKYLFRKEGQNVTLSCEQNLNHDAMYWYRQDPGQGLRLIYYSQIVNDFQKGDIAEGYSVSREKKESFPLTVTSAQKNPTAFYLCASSRVSSYEQYFGPGTRLTVT.

A word on this clone: At one boundary the junction diverges from the germline segment, which might be a read error. V and J are TRBV6-6 and TRBJ1-1; D might be TRBD1 (5 bases). The germline V gene encodes CDR1 MNHNY and CDR2 SVGAGI (reference sequence). The CDR3 is 14 residues long. In DNA, the CDR3 is TGTGCCAGCAGTAACTCTCAGGGAAGCACTGAAGCTTTCTTT. It codes for CASSNSQGSTEAFF.

A single count supports this clone. V usage is TRBV19 and J usage is TRBJ1-5; TRBD1 agrees at 9 bases. The V gene's germline CDR1 is LNHDA and CDR2 SQIVND (reference sequence). V trimming: 3 bases; J trimming: 5 bases; junction bases outside the gene matches: 11. This CDR3 region has 17 residues. The CDR3 reads CASSIGGQGISDQPQHF. The CDR3, as DNA: TGTGCCAGTAGTATCGGGGGACAGGGAATCTCGGATCAGCCCCAGCATTTT.

This chain links TRBV10-1 with TRBJ2-7; tentatively, D is TRBD2 (7 bases). This CDR3 is 16 amino acids long. The V end lost 2 bases, the J end lost 5 bases, and 19 bases lay between the germline ends. Germline values: CDR1 WNHNN, CDR2 SYGVQD (reference sequence). As DNA, the CDR3 is TGCGCCAGCAGTGAGCTCTCGGGGGGCGCATCCCACGAGCAGTACTTC. Residues: CASSELSGGASHEQYF.

The CDR3 DNA reads as TGTGCCATCTGGGACAGGGGTGGTGAGCAGTTCTTC. This gives the protein CAIWDRGGEQFF. This rearrangement joins TRBV12-3 or TRBV12-4 to TRBJ2-1; 10 positions agree with TRBD1. This CDR3 contains 12 residues. The J segment lost 9 bases and the V segment lost 10 bases, leaving 6 bases of the junction unmatched.

The V call is TRBV19, the J call TRBJ2-1, with TRBD2 matching over 7 bases. V lost 7 bases, J lost 9 bases, and 9 bases stayed unmatched. Germline values: CDR1 LNHDA, CDR2 SQIVND (reference sequence). The CDR3 length is 13 residues. CDR3 sequence reads: CASIQRGLAEQFF. CDR3 DNA: TGTGCCAGTATCCAGCGGGGTCTGGCTGAGCAGTTCTTC.

The chain couples TRBV7-2 to TRBJ2-5, with D unresolved. Germline loops: CDR1 SGHTA, CDR2 FQGNSA. V shed 4 bases and J shed 4 bases, with 10 bases lying between them. The CDR3 length is 13 residues. The DNA of the CDR3 is TGTGCCAGCAGCTCGATGCGAACAGAGACCCAGTACTTC. Encoded protein: CASSSMRTETQYF.

This chain links TRBV7-3 with TRBJ1-1; TRBD1 agrees at 7 bases. V trimming: 5 bases; J trimming: 5 bases; junction bases outside the gene matches: 2. CDR1 and CDR2 from the germline V gene are SGHTA and FQGTGA. The CDR3 is 12 residues long. The CDR3 bases are TGTGCCAGCAGCATGACAGGGACTGAAGCTTTCTTT. This translates into CASSMTGTEAFF. The full variable domain, its missing parts supplied by reference TRBV7-3 and TRBJ1-1, is GAGVSQTPSNKVTEKGKYVELRCDPISGHTALYWYRQSLGQGPEFLIYFQGTGAADDSGLPNDRFFAVRPEGSVSTLKIQRTERGDSAVYLCASSMTGTEAFFGQGTRLTVV.

The chain uses TRBV6-6 and TRBJ2-5; possibly TRBD2 for D (7 bases). The V end lost 2 bases, the J end lost 9 bases, and 16 bases lay between the germline ends. CDR3 size: 14 residues. CDR1 is MNHNY, CDR2 SVGAGI, per germline (reference sequence). CDR3 bases: TGTGCCAGCAGTTACCCCCTGGGGGGGGCGGCCCAGTACTTC. Protein sequence: CASSYPLGGAAQYF.

This clone was counted a single time. The genes are TRBV7-2 and TRBJ2-2, with 8 bases identical to TRBD2. The CDR3 runs 14 residues. Germline V gene lookup returns CDR1 SGHTA and CDR2 FQGNSA. V shed 7 bases, J shed 4 bases, and the junction held 5 bases outside the gene matches. Here the CDR3 reads CASTHRGGTGELFF. CDR3 nucleotides: TGTGCCAGCACCCATCGGGGGGGCACCGGGGAGCTGTTTTTT.

The J gene is TRBJ2-5, the V gene TRBV7-8; 11 bases fit TRBD2. V lost 5 bases to trimming and J lost 1 base; unmatched junction nucleotides: 0. The CDR3 is 14 amino acids. The germline V gene encodes CDR1 SGHVS and CDR2 FQNEAQ. DNA for the CDR3: TGTGCCAGCAGCGGGACTAGCGGCCAAGAGACCCAGTACTTC. It codes for CASSGTSGQETQYF.

J is TRBJ2-3 and V is TRBV7-2; no clear D gene. Germline lookup yields CDR1 SGHTA and CDR2 FQGNSA. This CDR3 region has 14 residues. V lost 1 base and J lost 1, with 6 bases in between. Written as DNA, the CDR3 is TGTGCCAGCAGCTTAGGTCGGGGCACAGATACGCAGTATTTT. Protein sequence: CASSLGRGTDTQYF. The full variable domain, completed using reference TRBV7-2 and TRBJ2-3, is GAGVSQSPSNKVTEKGKDVELRCDPISGHTALYWYRQSLGQGLEFLIYFQGNSAPDKSGLPSDRFSAERTGGSVSTLTIQRTQQEDSAVYLCASSLGRGTDTQYFGPGTRLTVL.

The chain uses TRBV20-1 and TRBJ2-3; D is ambiguous. Germline lookup yields CDR1 DFQATT and CDR2 SNEGSKA (reference sequence). Trimming took off 8 bases at V and 11 bases at J, with 17 bases between the two ends. The CDR3 contains 11 residues. The CDR3 bases are TGCAGTCCGAAAGACCGGGTATGGCAGTATTTT. It specifies CSPKDRVWQYF.

The chain links TRBV9 to TRBJ2-1, with 10 bases identical to TRBD2. With 3 bases clipped from V and 4 bases from J, the junction kept 1 base outside the gene matches. The CDR3 is made up of 14 amino acids. Looked up from germline, CDR1 is SGDLS and CDR2 is YYNGEE. The CDR3 protein is CASSGTSGYNEQFF. CDR3 DNA: TGTGCCAGCAGCGGGACTAGCGGATACAATGAGCAGTTCTTC.

The chain carries TRBV5-4 and TRBJ2-5; TRBD2 aligns across 8 bases. J gave up 5 bases and V 5 bases, and 11 bases lay outside the gene matches. From germline, CDR1 is SGHNT and CDR2 YYREEE (reference sequence). The CDR3 loop spans 15 amino acids. The CDR3 sequence is CASRSGGAVGETQYF. The CDR3 bases are TGTGCCAGCAGATCCGGGGGGGCCGTGGGGGAGACCCAGTACTTC.

The chain joins TRBV7-2 to TRBJ2-1, with 7 bases identical to TRBD1. After removal of 3 bases from V and 4 bases from J, the junction contained 9 bases not matched to a gene. CDR3 size: 16 residues. Looked up from germline, CDR1 is SGHTA and CDR2 is FQGNSA. The CDR3 DNA follows: TGTGCCAGCAGCTTTGCTAGGGACAGCCCTTACAATGAGCAGTTCTTC. Encoded protein: CASSFARDSPYNEQFF. Based on the CDR3 plus reference TRBV7-2 and TRBJ2-1, the full variable domain is GAGVSQSPSNKVTEKGKDVELRCDPISGHTALYWYRQSLGQGLEFLIYFQGNSAPDKSGLPSDRFSAERTGGSVSTLTIQRTQQEDSAVYLCASSFARDSPYNEQFFGPGTRLTVL.

The rearrangement uses TRBV19 and TRBJ2-5; maybe TRBD1 (6 bases). The CDR3 loop spans 12 amino acids. Trimming shortened V by 5 bases and J by 5 bases, and 9 bases separated the two germline ends. Germline V gene data show CDR1 as LNHDA and CDR2 as SQIVND (reference sequence). The DNA for the CDR3 is TGTGCCAGTAGTGAGGGACACGAGACCCAGTACTTC. Translated, it gives CASSEGHETQYF.

The chain employs TRBV4-1 and TRBJ2-1; 10 bases fit TRBD2. The CDR3 totals 16 residues. Germline lookup yields CDR1 MGHRA and CDR2 YSYEKL. V lost 0 bases to trimming and J lost 3 bases; unmatched junction nucleotides: 2. The chain's CDR3 is CASSQDERGGYNEQFF. As DNA, the CDR3 is TGCGCCAGCAGCCAAGATGAGCGGGGGGGCTACAATGAGCAGTTCTTC.

The chain combines TRBV4-2 with TRBJ2-1; D unclear. The V and J ends lost 0 bases and 2 bases respectively, with 8 bases between them. Germline lookup yields CDR1 LGHNA and CDR2 YNFKEQ. The CDR3 length is 15 residues. The CDR3 reads CASSQDANPYNEQFF. DNA for the CDR3: TGTGCCAGCAGCCAAGATGCGAATCCCTACAATGAGCAGTTCTTC.

This sequence joins TRBV6-5 and TRBJ1-3, with 9 nucleotides matching TRBD1. The J segment lost 0 bases and the V segment lost 7 bases, leaving 4 bases of the junction unmatched. Germline assignment: CDR1 MNHEY and CDR2 SVGAGI. The length of the CDR3 is 15 residues. CDR3 amino acids: CASKTGQGSGNTIYF. The CDR3, as DNA: TGTGCCAGCAAGACGGGACAGGGCTCTGGAAACACCATATATTTT.

This clone was observed a single time. The V and J genes are TRBV2 and TRBJ2-2; TRBD2 matches 9 bases. The CDR3 loop spans 16 amino acids. V shed 4 bases and J 2 bases; nucleotides not matched to a gene: 5. Germline lookup yields CDR1 SNHLY and CDR2 FYNNEI. In DNA, the CDR3 is TGTGCCAGCAGTGTTAGCGGGGGCCTTAACACCGGGGAGCTGTTTTTT. The encoded protein is CASSVSGGLNTGELFF. The full variable domain, rest sourced from reference TRBV2 and TRBJ2-2, is EPEVTQTPSHQVTQMGQEVILRCVPISNHLYFYWYRQILGQKVEFLVSFYNNEISEKSEIFDDQFSVERPDGSNFTLKIRSTKLEDSAMYFCASSVSGGLNTGELFFGEGSRLTVL.

CDR3 protein: CASSQDSKEQYF. Written as DNA, the CDR3 is TGTGCCAGCAGCCAAGATTCTAAGGAGCAGTACTTC. The rearrangement uses TRBV3-1 (or the pseudogene TRBV3-2) and TRBJ2-7; no clear D. The CDR3 runs to 12 residues. The germline gives CDR1 LGHDT, CDR2 YNNKEL (reference sequence). V lost 0 bases and J lost 7, with 7 bases in between.

For the CDR3, the DNA is TGTGCCAGCAGCGAGGACAGCCAAGAGACCCAGTACTTC. This sequence encodes CASSEDSQETQYF. The genes are TRBV5-4 and TRBJ2-5; D may be TRBD1 (6 bases). This CDR3 contains 13 residues. Germline V CDR1 and CDR2: SGHNT, YYREEE (reference sequence). Trimming took off 4 bases at V and 1 base at J, with 8 bases between the two ends.

V and J are TRBV12-3 or TRBV12-4 and TRBJ2-7, with a tentative D call TRBD1 (5 bases). CDR3 length: 13 amino acids. V was pared by 3 bases and J by 3 bases, with 9 bases between. CDR3 sequence: CASSLQGNYEQYF. The CDR3 DNA reads TGTGCCAGCAGTTTGCAGGGCAACTACGAGCAGTACTTC.

This chain connects TRBV7-9 to TRBJ2-1, with TRBD1 matching over 9 bases. Trimming took 3 bases from V and 8 from J; bases not matched to a gene: 11. CDR1 is SEHNR, CDR2 FQNEAQ, per germline (reference sequence). The CDR3 consists of 16 residues. CDR3 in DNA: TGTGCCAGCAGCTTGACGCCGGGACAGGGTCCGCATGAGCAGTTCTTC. It translates to CASSLTPGQGPHEQFF.

The J gene is TRBJ1-2, the V gene TRBV29-1, with D uncertain. The CDR3 has 13 residues. Germline V gene data show CDR1 as SQVTM and CDR2 as ANQGSEA. The germline V and J ends were trimmed by 2 bases and 4 bases, with 11 bases remaining between them. The CDR3 protein is CSVEYLLLYGYTF. In DNA form, the CDR3 reads TGCAGCGTTGAATATCTCTTACTCTATGGCTACACCTTC.